Shown below are 10 T cell receptor beta chains from a single sample sequenced in a study of blood T cell repertoires in COVID-19. Produced via immunoSEQ multiplex PCR; TCRdb's table is partial and in-frame only. This repertoire shows about 310,000 clones, about 85% found once; its top ten account for approximately 1.9%. The sequencing input was PBMCs or T cells enriched from blood (not recorded which). Source of these receptors: a woman between 25 and 40 years old who had been exposed to COVID-19.

This chain links TRBV27 with TRBJ1-4, with D perhaps TRBD1 (5 bases). V gave up 10 bases and J gave up 4 bases, with 16 bases separating them. CDR1 and CDR2 from the germline V gene are MNHEY and SMNVEV (reference sequence). The CDR3 spans 14 residues. The CDR3 nucleotides are TGTGCCACCAGATCAACAGGCGGTAATGAAAAACTGTTTTTT. Translating gives CATRSTGGNEKLFF.

The chain recombines TRBV7-8 with TRBJ2-1, with TRBD2 identical over 7 bases. Germline CDR1 reads SGHVS; CDR2 reads FQNEAQ. The length of the CDR3 is 15 residues. With V trimmed by 5 bases and J by 0 bases, 4 bases remained unmatched. In nucleotides, the CDR3 is TGTGCCAGCAGCAAACTAGCGCTCTCCTACAATGAGCAGTTCTTC. This gives the protein CASSKLALSYNEQFF.

The gene calls are TRBV2 and TRBJ2-6; possible D gene TRBD1, 5 bases. Germline V lookup: CDR1 SNHLY, CDR2 FYNNEI. Deletions cut 3 bases from V and 7 bases from J, with 13 bases between. The CDR3 consists of 15 residues. CDR3 loop: CASSDPQGNANVLTF. The CDR3 region has the DNA TGTGCCAGCAGTGACCCCCAGGGTAATGCCAACGTCCTGACTTTC.

The table lists this clone with a count of one. The chain uses TRBV6-5 and TRBJ2-5; a possible D gene is TRBD2 (7 bases). V lost 2 bases to trimming and J lost 5 bases, with 15 bases between them. Germline CDR1 and CDR2: MNHEY and SVGAGI. CDR3 length: 15 residues. The CDR3 loop reads CASSYLGGPGETQYF. The CDR3 DNA is TGTGCCAGCAGTTACCTGGGGGGGCCAGGTGAGACCCAGTACTTC.

The chain joins TRBV4-1 to TRBJ2-7, with a weak D call TRBD2 (5 bases). CDR1 and CDR2 (germline): MGHRA, YSYEKL. V lost 1 base to trimming and J lost 2 bases, with 15 bases between them. This CDR3 has 16 residues. Written as DNA, the CDR3 is TGCGCCAGCAGCCAAGTGAGCGAGGGTCCGGCCTACGAGCAGTACTTC. Residues: CASSQVSEGPAYEQYF.

This chain links TRBV5-1 with TRBJ2-5; D is perhaps TRBD1 (5 bases). V was cut by 2 bases and J by 3 bases, with 11 bases left in between. This CDR3 region has 14 residues. The germline CDR1 and CDR2 sequences are SGHRS and YFSETQ. The DNA of the CDR3 is TGCGCCAGCAGCTTCCAGGGTACAAAAGAGACCCAGTACTTC. The encoded protein is CASSFQGTKETQYF.

The CDR3, as DNA: TGTGCCAGCAGTTTTCGTTCCGGGACAGGGGGGACCGGGGAGCTGTTTTTT. Its protein product is CASSFRSGTGGTGELFF. The rearrangement links TRBV27 to TRBJ2-2; 11 bases match TRBD1. The V gene's germline CDR1 is MNHEY and CDR2 SMNVEV (reference sequence). The trim removed 3 bases at V and 5 bases at J, leaving 8 bases unmatched. This CDR3 has 17 amino acids.

V and J are TRBV9 and TRBJ1-1; the match to TRBD1 covers 9 bases. CDR1 is SGDLS, CDR2 YYNGEE, per germline. The CDR3 spans 15 residues. After removal of 0 bases from V and 4 bases from J, the junction contained 4 bases not matched to a gene. The CDR3 nucleotides read TGTGCCAGCAGCGTAGAAGACAGGGGGAGCACTGAAGCTTTCTTT. The encoded protein is CASSVEDRGSTEAFF.

The chain recombines TRBV2 with TRBJ2-6, with a possible D match to TRBD2 (6 bases). The length of the CDR3 is 15 residues. Germline V gene data show CDR1 as SNHLY and CDR2 as FYNNEI. Trimming shortened V by 4 bases and J by 0 bases, and 7 bases separated the two germline ends. The CDR3: CASSGRGSGANVLTF. The CDR3 DNA sequence: TGTGCCAGCAGTGGGCGGGGCTCTGGGGCCAACGTCCTGACTTTC.

Written as DNA, the CDR3 is TGTGCCAGCAGCCAATCTAGCGGGACGGAGTATGGCTACACCTTC. This codes for CASSQSSGTEYGYTF. The rearrangement uses TRBV3-1 (or the pseudogene TRBV3-2) and TRBJ1-2; D may be TRBD1 (5 bases). The CDR3 covers 15 residues. CDR1 and CDR2 from the germline V gene are LGHDT and YNNKEL (reference sequence). Trimming cost V 2 bases and J 5 bases, with 15 bases left between them.